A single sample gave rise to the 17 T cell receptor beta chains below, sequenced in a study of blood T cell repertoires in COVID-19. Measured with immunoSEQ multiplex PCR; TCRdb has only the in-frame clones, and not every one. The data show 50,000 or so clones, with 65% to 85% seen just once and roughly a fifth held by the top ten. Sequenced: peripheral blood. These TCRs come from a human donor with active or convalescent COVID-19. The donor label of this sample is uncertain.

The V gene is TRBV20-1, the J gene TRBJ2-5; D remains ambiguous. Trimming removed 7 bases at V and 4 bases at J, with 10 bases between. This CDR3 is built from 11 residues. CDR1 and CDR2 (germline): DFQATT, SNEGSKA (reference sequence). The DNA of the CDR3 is TGCAGTGGTTCACGAGGAGAGACCCAGTACTTC. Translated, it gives CSGSRGETQYF.

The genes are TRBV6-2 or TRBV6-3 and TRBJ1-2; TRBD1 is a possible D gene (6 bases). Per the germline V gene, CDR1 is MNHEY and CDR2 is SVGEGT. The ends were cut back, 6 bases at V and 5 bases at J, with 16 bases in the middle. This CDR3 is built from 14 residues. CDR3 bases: TGTGCCAGCAGCCACGGGGAACAGGGTTATGGCTACACCTTC. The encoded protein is CASSHGEQGYGYTF.

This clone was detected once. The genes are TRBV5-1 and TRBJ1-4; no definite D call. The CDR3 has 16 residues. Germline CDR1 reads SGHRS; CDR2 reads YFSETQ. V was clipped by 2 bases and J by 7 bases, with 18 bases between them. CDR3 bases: TGCGCCAGCAGCTTAGTTCCCCAGGCGCGGGGTGAAAAACTGTTTTTT. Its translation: CASSLVPQARGEKLFF.

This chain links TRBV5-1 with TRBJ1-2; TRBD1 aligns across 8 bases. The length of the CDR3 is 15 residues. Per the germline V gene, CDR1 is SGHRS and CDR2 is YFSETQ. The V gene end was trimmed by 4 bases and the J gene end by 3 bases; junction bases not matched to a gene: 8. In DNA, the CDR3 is TGCGCCAGCAGCCTGGGACAGGCCAGGGACTATGGCTACACCTTC. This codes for CASSLGQARDYGYTF.

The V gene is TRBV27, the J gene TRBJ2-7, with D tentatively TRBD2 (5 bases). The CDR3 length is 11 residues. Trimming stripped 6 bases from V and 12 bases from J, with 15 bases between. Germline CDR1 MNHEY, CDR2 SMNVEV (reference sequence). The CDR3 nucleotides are TGTGCCAGCAGCCCTGGACTCGGGTGGTACTTC. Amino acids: CASSPGLGWYF.

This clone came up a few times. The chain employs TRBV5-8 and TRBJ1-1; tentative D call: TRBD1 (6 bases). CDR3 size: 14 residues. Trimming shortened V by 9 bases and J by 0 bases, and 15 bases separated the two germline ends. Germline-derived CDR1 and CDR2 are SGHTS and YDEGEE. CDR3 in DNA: TGTGCCAACCAGACAGGTCTGATGAACACTGAAGCTTTCTTT. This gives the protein CANQTGLMNTEAFF.

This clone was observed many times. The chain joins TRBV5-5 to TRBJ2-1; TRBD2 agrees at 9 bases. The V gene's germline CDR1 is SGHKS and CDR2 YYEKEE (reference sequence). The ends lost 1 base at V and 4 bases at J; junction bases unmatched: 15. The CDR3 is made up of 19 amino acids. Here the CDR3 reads CASSLRAGGPTFLYNEQFF. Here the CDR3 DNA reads TGTGCCAGCAGCTTGAGGGCGGGAGGGCCTACATTTCTTTACAATGAGCAGTTCTTC.

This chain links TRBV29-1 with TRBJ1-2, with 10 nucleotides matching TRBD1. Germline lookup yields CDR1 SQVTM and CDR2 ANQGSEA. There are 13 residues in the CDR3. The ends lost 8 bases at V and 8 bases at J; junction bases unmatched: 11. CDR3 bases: TGCAGCCTCGGGGACAGGGGCGCGGGAGGCTACACCTTC. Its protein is CSLGDRGAGGYTF.

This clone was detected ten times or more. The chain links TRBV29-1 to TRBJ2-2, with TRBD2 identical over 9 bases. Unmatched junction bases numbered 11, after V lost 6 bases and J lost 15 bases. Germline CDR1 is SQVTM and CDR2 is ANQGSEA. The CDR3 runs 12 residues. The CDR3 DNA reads TGCAGCGTCGCGGGGGGGGGCGTACGATTGTTTTTT. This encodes CSVAGGGVRLFF.

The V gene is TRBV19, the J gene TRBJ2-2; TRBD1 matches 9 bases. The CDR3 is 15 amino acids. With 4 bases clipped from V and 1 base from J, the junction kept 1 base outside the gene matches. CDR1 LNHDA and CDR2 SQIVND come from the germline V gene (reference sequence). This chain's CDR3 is CASSTGQGNTGELFF. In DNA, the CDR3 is TGTGCCAGTAGTACGGGACAGGGGAACACCGGGGAGCTGTTTTTT.

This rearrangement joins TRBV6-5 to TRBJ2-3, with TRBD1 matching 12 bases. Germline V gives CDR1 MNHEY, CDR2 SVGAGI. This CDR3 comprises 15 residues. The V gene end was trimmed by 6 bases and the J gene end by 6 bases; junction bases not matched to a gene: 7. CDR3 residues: CASSPGQGAGDTQYF. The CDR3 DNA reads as TGTGCCAGCAGCCCGGGACAGGGGGCAGGGGATACGCAGTATTTT.

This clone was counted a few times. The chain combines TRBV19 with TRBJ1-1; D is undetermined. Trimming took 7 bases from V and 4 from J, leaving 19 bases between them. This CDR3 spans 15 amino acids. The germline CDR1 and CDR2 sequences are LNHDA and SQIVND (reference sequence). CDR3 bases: TGTGCCAGTATAGGGAGGGCGCAAGCCGCCACTGAAGCTTTCTTT. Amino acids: CASIGRAQAATEAFF.

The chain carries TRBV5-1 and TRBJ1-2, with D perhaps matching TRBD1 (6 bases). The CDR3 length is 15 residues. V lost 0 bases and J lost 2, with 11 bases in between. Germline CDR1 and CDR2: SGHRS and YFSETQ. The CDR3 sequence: CASSLARGTNYGYTF. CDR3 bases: TGCGCCAGCAGCTTGGCGAGGGGGACGAACTATGGCTACACCTTC. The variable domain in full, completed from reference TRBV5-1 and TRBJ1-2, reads KAGVTQTPRYLIKTRGQQVTLSCSPISGHRSVSWYQQTPGQGLQFLFEYFSETQRNKGNFPGRFSGRQFSNSRSEMNVSTLELGDSALYLCASSLARGTNYGYTFGSGTRLTVV.

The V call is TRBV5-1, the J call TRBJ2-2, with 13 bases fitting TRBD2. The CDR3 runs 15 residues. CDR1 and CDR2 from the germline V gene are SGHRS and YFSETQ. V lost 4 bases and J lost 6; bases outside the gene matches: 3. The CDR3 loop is CASSGLAGVAGELFF. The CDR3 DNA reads TGCGCCAGCAGCGGACTAGCGGGAGTCGCCGGGGAGCTGTTTTTT.

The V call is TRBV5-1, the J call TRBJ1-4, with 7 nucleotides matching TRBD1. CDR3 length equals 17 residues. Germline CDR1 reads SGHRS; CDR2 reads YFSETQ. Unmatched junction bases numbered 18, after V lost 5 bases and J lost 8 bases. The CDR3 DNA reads TGCGCCAGCAGACCAGGCACTGTCTCCTCAGGGGGAGAAAAACTGTTTTTT. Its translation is CASRPGTVSSGGEKLFF. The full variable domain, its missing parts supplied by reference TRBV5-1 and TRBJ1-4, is KAGVTQTPRYLIKTRGQQVTLSCSPISGHRSVSWYQQTPGQGLQFLFEYFSETQRNKGNFPGRFSGRQFSNSRSEMNVSTLELGDSALYLCASRPGTVSSGGEKLFFGSGTQLSVL.

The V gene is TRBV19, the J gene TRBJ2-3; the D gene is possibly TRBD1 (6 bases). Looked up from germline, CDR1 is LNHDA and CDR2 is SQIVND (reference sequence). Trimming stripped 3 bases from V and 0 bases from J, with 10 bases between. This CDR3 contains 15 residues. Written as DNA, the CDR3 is TGTGCCAGTAGTATTGGGGGCTCGAGCACAGATACGCAGTATTTT. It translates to CASSIGGSSTDTQYF.

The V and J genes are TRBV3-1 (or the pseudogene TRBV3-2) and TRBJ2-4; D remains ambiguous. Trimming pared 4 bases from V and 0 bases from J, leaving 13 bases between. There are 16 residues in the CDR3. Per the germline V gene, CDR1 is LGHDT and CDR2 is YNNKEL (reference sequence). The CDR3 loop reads CASSPNELLAKNIQYF. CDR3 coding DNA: TGTGCCAGCAGCCCAAACGAACTCTTAGCCAAAAACATTCAGTACTTC.